These 11 T cell receptor beta chains came from one sample sequenced in a study of cytotoxic CD8 clonotypes in ibrutinib-treated CLL listed by TCRdb under 2021. The library was built by means of the immunoSEQ multiplex PCR assay. TCRdb carries this immuneACCESS record with in-frame sequences only. Its versions omit some clonotypes, under half of them owing to an unresolved V gene in the studies checked, with the rest unexplained. Present in this sample are some 310,000 clones, 80% of which were seen just once. More than 6% of the sample rests with the top ten. The sequenced sample was PBMCs, obtained before ibrutinib treatment. These receptors all come from a human donor with chronic lymphocytic leukemia.

The genes are TRBV28 and TRBJ2-7; TRBD2 matches 10 bases. The trim removed 6 bases at V and 3 bases at J, leaving 8 bases unmatched. The CDR3 loop spans 15 amino acids. Looked up from germline, CDR1 is MDHEN and CDR2 is SYDVKM. CDR3 sequence (DNA): TGTGCCAGCAGCTGGACTAGCGGTAAATTCTACGAGCAGTACTTC. It codes for CASSWTSGKFYEQYF.

This clone was found a few times. CDR3 bases: TGCGCCAGCAGCCTAGGGTTTAGCGGAACTGCCTACGAGCAGTACTTC. Its protein is CASSLGFSGTAYEQYF. V and J are TRBV4-1 and TRBJ2-7, with D perhaps matching TRBD2 (6 bases). Trimming took 4 bases from V and 2 from J, leaving 18 bases between them. The germline CDR1 and CDR2 sequences are MGHRA and YSYEKL. The length of the CDR3 is 16 residues.

The chain carries TRBV9 and TRBJ2-3; 12 bases match TRBD2. J lost 4 bases, V lost 0 bases, and 6 bases had no gene match. Germline V gene data show CDR1 as SGDLS and CDR2 as YYNGEE. The CDR3 is 17 residues long. In DNA form, the CDR3 reads TGTGCCAGCAGCGTAGCGACTAGCGGGGGCCCAGCAGATACGCAGTATTTT. Translation gives CASSVATSGGPADTQYF.

The V and J genes are TRBV13 and TRBJ1-5, with TRBD1 identical over 7 bases. V lost 5 bases and J lost 5; bases outside the gene matches: 3. CDR1 and CDR2 from the germline V gene are PRHDT and FYEKMQ (reference sequence). CDR3 length: 13 amino acids. CDR3 residues: CASSPQGYQPQHF. The DNA of the CDR3 is TGTGCCAGCAGCCCACAGGGGTATCAGCCCCAGCATTTT.

The V and J genes are TRBV7-9 and TRBJ1-4; no clear D. Per the germline V gene, CDR1 is SEHNR and CDR2 is FQNEAQ (reference sequence). With 3 bases removed from V and 0 bases from J, the gap between germline ends came to 11 bases. This CDR3 is built from 16 residues. Here the CDR3 DNA reads TGTGCCAGCAGCTTGAATTCATATGCAACTAATGAAAAACTGTTTTTT. It codes for CASSLNSYATNEKLFF.

This chain links TRBV29-1 with TRBJ2-5, with 8 bases aligning to TRBD2. In germline, CDR1 is SQVTM, CDR2 ANQGSEA. The CDR3 is 14 amino acids. V dropped 3 bases and J dropped 5; count of bases not matched to a gene: 8. As DNA, the CDR3 is TGCAGCGTTGATAAACTAGCGGTGGGGGAGACCCAGTACTTC. The encoded protein is CSVDKLAVGETQYF.

The chain employs TRBV5-6 and TRBJ2-7, with D hard to call. There are 12 residues in the CDR3. Germline CDR1 reads SGHDT; CDR2 reads YYEEEE. V was shortened by 0 bases and J by 6 bases, with 7 bases between the two germline ends. The CDR3 DNA reads as TGTGCCAGCAGCTTGGGGGGTTTCGAGCAGTACTTC. Amino acid sequence: CASSLGGFEQYF.

The chain uses TRBV7-8 and TRBJ2-7; a possible D gene is TRBD2 (6 bases). The germline CDR1 and CDR2 sequences are SGHVS and FQNEAQ. This CDR3 is 15 amino acids long. The ends were cut back, 0 bases at V and 3 bases at J, with 12 bases in the middle. The DNA for the CDR3 is TGTGCCAGCAGCTTAGCAGCGCGGGACCTCTACGAGCAGTACTTC. Its protein is CASSLAARDLYEQYF.

The chain links TRBV5-1 to TRBJ2-1; 8 bases align to TRBD2. Germline V gene sequence: CDR1 SGHRS, CDR2 YFSETQ. This CDR3 is 13 amino acids long. V was clipped by 5 bases and J by 10 bases; unmatched bases: 8. The CDR3 DNA sequence: TGCGCCAGCAGGGCTAGCGGGTACCGCGAGCAGTTCTTC. It specifies CASRASGYREQFF.

The chain carries TRBV10-1 and TRBJ1-5, with D hard to call. V was shortened by 5 bases and J by 6 bases, with 8 bases between the two germline ends. The CDR3 spans 12 residues. Germline V lookup: CDR1 WNHNN, CDR2 SYGVQD (reference sequence). The CDR3 sequence: CASSHGRQPQHF. As DNA, the CDR3 is TGCGCCAGCAGTCATGGTCGTCAGCCCCAGCATTTT.

The chain uses TRBV7-9 and TRBJ2-7, with 14 bases identical to TRBD2. J lost 3 bases, V lost 5 bases, and 3 bases had no gene match. Germline loops: CDR1 SEHNR, CDR2 FQNEAQ (reference sequence). This CDR3 region has 15 residues. CDR3 region: CASSPGTSGSYEQYF. The CDR3 region has the DNA TGTGCCAGCAGCCCGGGGACTAGCGGGAGCTACGAGCAGTACTTC.